This record covers a single TCR beta chain. The antigen is unknown. A read error may produce the germline difference seen at one junction end. 5'RACE primed from the constant segment yielded TCR alpha and TCR beta cDNA libraries bearing sample barcodes and UMIs. MiXCR was run by TCRdb on the 5' RACE reads, yielding one entry per CDR3 protein. The sample lists 250,000 to 350,000 distinct CDR3 sequences; roughly a fifth were seen once. This sample is drawn from a study of T-cell memory formation after mild COVID-19. Overall study context: TCR clusters were mostly confined to one donor each.

General study points: Clones shrinking from day 15 to 85 showed even CD4/CD8 mixes; later expanders tilted CD4+.

CDR1 and CDR2 from the germline V gene are MNHEY and SMNVEV (reference sequence). CDR3 size: 13 residues. The chain links TRBV27 to TRBJ2-2, with D possibly TRBD1 on 5 matching bases. What was sequenced was PBMCs or a T cell subset sorted from them (not recorded which). The TCR sequence derives from a man aged 18 to 29 who had mild COVID-19 (a few samples of this study predate the infection). Cell type and time point are not known. CDR3 in amino acids: CASGFQGNGELFF. CDR3 nucleotide sequence: TGTGCCAGCGGTTTTCAGGGTAACGGGGAGCTGTTTTTT.